A single T cell receptor (beta chain) is shown here with its context. The entry originates in a study of blood T cell repertoires in COVID-19. Whole-study context: The samples span acute and convalescent COVID-19 from the United States, Italy and Spain.

Participant-reported clinical history was the basis for cohort assignment. Trimming at V came to 5 bases and at J to 14 bases, leaving 9 bases not matched to a gene. The CDR3 length is 13 residues. From germline, CDR1 is MDHEN and CDR2 SYDVKM. Original methodology: Using reference gene primer amplification, nucleated cell counts were estimated. TCRdb keeps only in-frame clones here, not all; method: immunoSEQ multiplex PCR. V, J and clone size reflect that table, while D and trimming were determined from the DNA. The table has over 130,000 clones, 60% to 80% seen once; the top ten hold less than 3%. Material: PBMCs or T cells enriched from blood (not recorded which). The rearrangement joins TRBV28 to TRBJ1-6; 7 bases line up with TRBD1. This receptor was taken from a woman aged 45-60 years who had recovered from COVID-19. The CDR3 loop reads CASSPRQGGALHF. The CDR3 DNA reads TGTGCCAGCAGTCCTCGGCAGGGGGGAGCCCTCCACTTT.